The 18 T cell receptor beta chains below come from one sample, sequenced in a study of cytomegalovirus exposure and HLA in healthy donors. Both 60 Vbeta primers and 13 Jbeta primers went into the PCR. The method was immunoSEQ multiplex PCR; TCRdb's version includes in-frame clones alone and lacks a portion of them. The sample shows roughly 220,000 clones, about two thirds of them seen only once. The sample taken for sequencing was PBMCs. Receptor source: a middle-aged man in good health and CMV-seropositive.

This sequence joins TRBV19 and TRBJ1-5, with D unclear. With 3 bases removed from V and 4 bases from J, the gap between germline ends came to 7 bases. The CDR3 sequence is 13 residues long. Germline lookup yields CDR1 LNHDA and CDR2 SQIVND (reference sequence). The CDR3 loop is CASSMGWNQPQHF. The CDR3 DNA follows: TGTGCCAGTAGTATGGGCTGGAATCAGCCCCAGCATTTT.

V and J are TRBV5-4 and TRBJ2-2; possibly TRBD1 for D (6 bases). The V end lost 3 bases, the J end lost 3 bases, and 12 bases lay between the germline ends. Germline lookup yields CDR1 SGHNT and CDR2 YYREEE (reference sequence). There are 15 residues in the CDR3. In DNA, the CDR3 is TGTGCCAGCAGCTCACAGGGAATGGACACCGGGGAGCTGTTTTTT. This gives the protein CASSSQGMDTGELFF.

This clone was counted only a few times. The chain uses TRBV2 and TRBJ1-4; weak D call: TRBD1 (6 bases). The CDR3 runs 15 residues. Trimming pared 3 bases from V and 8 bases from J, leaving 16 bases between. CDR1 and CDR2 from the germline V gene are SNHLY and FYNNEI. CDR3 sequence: CASSESGGLGEKLFF. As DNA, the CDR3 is TGTGCCAGCAGTGAGTCCGGGGGGCTGGGGGAAAAACTGTTTTTT.

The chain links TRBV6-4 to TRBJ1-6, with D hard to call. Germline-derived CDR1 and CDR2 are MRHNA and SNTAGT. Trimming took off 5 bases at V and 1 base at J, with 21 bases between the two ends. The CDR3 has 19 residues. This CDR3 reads CASSNPKSRRRSYNSPLHF. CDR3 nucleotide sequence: TGTGCCAGCAGTAACCCTAAATCGCGTCGCCGATCCTATAATTCACCCCTCCACTTT.

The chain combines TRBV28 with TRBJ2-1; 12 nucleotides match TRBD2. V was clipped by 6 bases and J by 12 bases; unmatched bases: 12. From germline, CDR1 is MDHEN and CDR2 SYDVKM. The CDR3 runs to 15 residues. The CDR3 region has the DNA TGTGCCAGCAGCCCCCTAGCGGGGGGGCCGTATGGGCAGTTCTTC. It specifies CASSPLAGGPYGQFF.

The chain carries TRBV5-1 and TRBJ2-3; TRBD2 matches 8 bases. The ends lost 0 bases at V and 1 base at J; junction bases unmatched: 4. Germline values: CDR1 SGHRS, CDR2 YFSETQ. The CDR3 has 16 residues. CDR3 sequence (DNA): TGCGCCAGCAGCTTGGCCTTCGGGGGGGGCACAGATACGCAGTATTTT. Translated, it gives CASSLAFGGGTDTQYF. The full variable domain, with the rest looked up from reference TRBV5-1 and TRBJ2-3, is KAGVTQTPRYLIKTRGQQVTLSCSPISGHRSVSWYQQTPGQGLQFLFEYFSETQRNKGNFPGRFSGRQFSNSRSEMNVSTLELGDSALYLCASSLAFGGGTDTQYFGPGTRLTVL.

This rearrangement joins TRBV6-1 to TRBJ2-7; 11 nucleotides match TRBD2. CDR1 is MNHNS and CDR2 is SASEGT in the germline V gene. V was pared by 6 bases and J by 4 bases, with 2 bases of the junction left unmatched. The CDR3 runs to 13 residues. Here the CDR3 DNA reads TGTGCCAGCAGACTAGCGGGGGAGTACGAGCAGTACTTC. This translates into CASRLAGEYEQYF.

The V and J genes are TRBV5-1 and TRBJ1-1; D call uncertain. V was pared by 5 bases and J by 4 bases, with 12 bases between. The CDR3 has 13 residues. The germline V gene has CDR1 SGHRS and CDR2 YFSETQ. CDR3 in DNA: TGCGCCAGCAGTGTCGCGGGCGTCACTGAAGCTTTCTTT. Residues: CASSVAGVTEAFF.

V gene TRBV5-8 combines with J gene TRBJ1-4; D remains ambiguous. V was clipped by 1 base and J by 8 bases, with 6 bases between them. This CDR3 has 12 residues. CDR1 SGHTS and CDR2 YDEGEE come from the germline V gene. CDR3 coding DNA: TGTGCCAGCAGCTTGCACCAGGAAAAACTGTTTTTT. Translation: CASSLHQEKLFF.

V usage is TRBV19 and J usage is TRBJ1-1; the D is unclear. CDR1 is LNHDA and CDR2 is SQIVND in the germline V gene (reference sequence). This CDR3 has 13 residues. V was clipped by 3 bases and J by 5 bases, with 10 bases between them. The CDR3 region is CASSIPGWTEAFF. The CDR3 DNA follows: TGTGCCAGTAGTATCCCGGGGTGGACTGAAGCTTTCTTT.

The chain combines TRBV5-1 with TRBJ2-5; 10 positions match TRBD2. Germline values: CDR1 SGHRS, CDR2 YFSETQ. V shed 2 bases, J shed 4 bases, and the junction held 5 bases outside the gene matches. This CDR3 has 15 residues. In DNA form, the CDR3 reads TGCGCCAGCAGCTTTGGTAGCGGGGGGCGAGAGACCCAGTACTTC. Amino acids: CASSFGSGGRETQYF.

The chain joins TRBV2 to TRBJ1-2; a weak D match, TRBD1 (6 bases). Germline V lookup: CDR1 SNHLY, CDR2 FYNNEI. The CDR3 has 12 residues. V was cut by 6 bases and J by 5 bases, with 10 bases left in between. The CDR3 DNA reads TGTGCCAGCAGGGTGGACAGATATGGCTACACCTTC. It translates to CASRVDRYGYTF.

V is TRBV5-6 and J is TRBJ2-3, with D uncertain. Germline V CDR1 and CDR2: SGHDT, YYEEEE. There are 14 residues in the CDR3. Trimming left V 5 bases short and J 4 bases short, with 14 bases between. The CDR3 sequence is CASSFGNYADTQYF. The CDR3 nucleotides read TGTGCCAGCAGTTTCGGAAACTATGCAGATACGCAGTATTTT.

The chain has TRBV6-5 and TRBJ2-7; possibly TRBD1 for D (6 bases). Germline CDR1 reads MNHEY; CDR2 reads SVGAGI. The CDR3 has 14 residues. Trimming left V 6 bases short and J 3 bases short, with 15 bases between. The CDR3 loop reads CASSNDRNYYEQYF. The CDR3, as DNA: TGTGCCAGCAGCAACGACAGGAACTACTACGAGCAGTACTTC.

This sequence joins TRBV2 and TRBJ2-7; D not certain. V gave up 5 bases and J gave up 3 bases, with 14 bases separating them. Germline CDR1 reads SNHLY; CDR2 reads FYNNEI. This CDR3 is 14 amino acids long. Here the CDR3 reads CASSPPREIYEQYF. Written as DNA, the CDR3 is TGTGCCAGCAGTCCCCCGCGAGAAATCTACGAGCAGTACTTC.

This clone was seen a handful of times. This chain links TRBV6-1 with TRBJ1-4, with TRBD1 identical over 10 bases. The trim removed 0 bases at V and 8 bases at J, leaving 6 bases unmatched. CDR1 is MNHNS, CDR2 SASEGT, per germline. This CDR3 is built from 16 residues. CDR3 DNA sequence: TGTGCCAGCAGTGAAGCCCTGACAGGGGGCGACGAAAAACTGTTTTTT. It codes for CASSEALTGGDEKLFF.

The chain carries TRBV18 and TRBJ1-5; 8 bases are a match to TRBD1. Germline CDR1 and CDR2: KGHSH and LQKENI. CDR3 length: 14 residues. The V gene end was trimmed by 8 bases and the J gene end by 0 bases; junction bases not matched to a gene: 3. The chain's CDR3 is CASTTGDSNQPQHF. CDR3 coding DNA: TGTGCCAGCACGACAGGGGATAGCAATCAGCCCCAGCATTTT.

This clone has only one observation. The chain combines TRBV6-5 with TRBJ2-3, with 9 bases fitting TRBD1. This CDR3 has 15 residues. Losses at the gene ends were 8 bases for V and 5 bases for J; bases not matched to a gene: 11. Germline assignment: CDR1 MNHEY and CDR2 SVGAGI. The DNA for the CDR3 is TGTGCCAGCGAGCGGGGACAGGGAGAGGGAGATACGCAGTATTTT. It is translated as CASERGQGEGDTQYF.